The source of this T cell receptor beta chain is a study of T cell repertoires in cytomegalovirus infection. About the research overall: Recently identified HLA-C-restricted and well-studied HLA-B-restricted CMV epitopes were used. CMV infection and matching HLA type were both indicated by public TCR beta signatures. Study conclusions and caveats: The ex vivo response showed dominance by HLA-C-restricted CMV-specific TCR beta clonotypes. Summed frequency of shared TCR beta families picked out CMV carriers who also had the relevant HLA.

MiXCR, run by TCRdb on the reads, gives a single entry per CDR3 protein. The sample consists of approximately 1,000,000 distinct CDR3 sequences, less than 40% of them appearing once. This clonotype was recorded many times. Antigen specificity is unknown. This sequence was found in a human donor in good health (CMV status not recorded). Some clones in this sample may be carry-over from other donors' samples. This specimen was cultured CD8+ T cells from PBMCs, taken from culture after CMV antigen stimulation.

CDR3 coding DNA: TGTGCCAGCAGTTTACCCCGGACGGCAAAAGAGACCCAGTACTTC. The encoded protein is CASSLPRTAKETQYF. The rearrangement uses TRBV28 and TRBJ2-5; no clear D. Trimming left V 2 bases short and J 3 bases short, with 13 bases between. The CDR3 is 15 amino acids. Germline V lookup: CDR1 MDHEN, CDR2 SYDVKM.